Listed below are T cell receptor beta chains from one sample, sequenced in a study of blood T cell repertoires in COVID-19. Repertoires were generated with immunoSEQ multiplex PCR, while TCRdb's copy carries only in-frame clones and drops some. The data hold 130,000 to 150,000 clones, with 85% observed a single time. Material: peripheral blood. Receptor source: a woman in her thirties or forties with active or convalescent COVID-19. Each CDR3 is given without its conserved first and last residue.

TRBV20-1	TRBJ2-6	SASEAGAISGANVLT
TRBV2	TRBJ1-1	ASGQGHTEAF
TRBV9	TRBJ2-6	ASSVVSSGANVLT
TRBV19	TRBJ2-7	ASSQGTGGYEQY
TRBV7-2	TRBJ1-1	ASSFAGTRSTEAF
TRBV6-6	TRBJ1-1	ASSYTKTGMNTEAF
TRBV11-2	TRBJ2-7	ASSLRWLGGSYEQY
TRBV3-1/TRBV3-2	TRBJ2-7	ASSQEKKRGAPYEQY
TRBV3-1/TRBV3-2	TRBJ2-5	ASSQDVASSGTQY
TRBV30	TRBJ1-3	AWSVATGSSGNTIY
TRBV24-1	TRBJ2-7	ATSVLAGKVYEQY
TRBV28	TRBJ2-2	ASRTGAGELF
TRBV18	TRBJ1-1	ASSPKWGAPGQGMNTEAF
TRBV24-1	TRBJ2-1	ATSVQGRENNEQF
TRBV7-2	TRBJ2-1	ASSRDRENEQF
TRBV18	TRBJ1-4	ASSPQGAPNEKLF
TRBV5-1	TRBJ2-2	ASSPGPVDGGELF
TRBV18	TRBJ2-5	ASSLEVTQY
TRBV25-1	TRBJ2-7	ASSIGGYEQY
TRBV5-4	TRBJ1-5	ARVGLSQH